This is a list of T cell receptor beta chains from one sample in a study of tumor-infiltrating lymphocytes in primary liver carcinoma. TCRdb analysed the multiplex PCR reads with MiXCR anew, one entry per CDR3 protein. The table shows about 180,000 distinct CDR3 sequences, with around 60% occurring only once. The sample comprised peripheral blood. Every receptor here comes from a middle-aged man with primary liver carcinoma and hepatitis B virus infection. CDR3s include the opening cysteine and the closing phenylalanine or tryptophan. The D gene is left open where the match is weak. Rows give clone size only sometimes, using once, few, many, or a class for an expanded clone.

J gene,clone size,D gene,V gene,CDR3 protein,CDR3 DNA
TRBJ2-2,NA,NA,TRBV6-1,CASSETLPGGAANTGELFF,TGTGCCAGCAGTGAAACCCTTCCCGGGGGCGCCGCGAACACCGGGGAGCTGTTTTTT
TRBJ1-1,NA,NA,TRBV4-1,CAISTDPFMGTEAFF,TGCGCCATCAGCACCGATCCTTTCATGGGAACTGAAGCTTTCTTT
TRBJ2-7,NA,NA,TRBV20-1,CSARVGPGPYEQYF,NA
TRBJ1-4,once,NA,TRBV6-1,CASSPRDRWQEKLFF,TGTGCCAGCAGTCCCCGCGACAGGTGGCAAGAAAAACTGTTTTTT
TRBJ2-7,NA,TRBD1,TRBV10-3,CAISTGQGEQYF,TGTGCCATCAGTACTGGACAGGGCGAGCAGTACTTC
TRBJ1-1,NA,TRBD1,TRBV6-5,CASSYDRGSTEAFF,TGTGCCAGCAGTTACGACAGGGGGAGCACTGAAGCTTTCTTT
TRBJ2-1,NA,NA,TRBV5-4,CASSPEVVPSSYNEQFF,TGTGCCAGCAGCCCCGAAGTAGTCCCGAGCTCCTACAATGAGCAGTTCTTC
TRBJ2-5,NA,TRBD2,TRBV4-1,CASSYSGRGEAQYF,TGCGCCAGCAGCTACAGCGGGAGGGGGGAGGCCCAGTACTTC
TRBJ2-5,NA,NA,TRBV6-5,CVSRYASGHIETQYF,TGTGTCAGCAGATACGCCTCGGGACATATAGAGACCCAGTACTTC
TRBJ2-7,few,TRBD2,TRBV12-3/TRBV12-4,CASSFHRGVGYEQYF,TGTGCCAGCAGTTTCCACCGGGGGGTAGGCTACGAGCAGTACTTC
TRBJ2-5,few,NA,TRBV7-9,CASSLGTPPDQETQYF,TGTGCCAGCAGCCTCGGGACACCACCCGACCAAGAGACCCAGTACTTC
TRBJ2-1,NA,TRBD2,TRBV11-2,CANSPASGPFNEQFF,TGTGCCAACAGTCCGGCTAGCGGACCCTTTAATGAGCAGTTCTTC
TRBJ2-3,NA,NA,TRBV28,CASSLTQGPDTQYF,TGTGCCAGCAGTCTGACCCAAGGGCCAGATACGCAGTATTTT
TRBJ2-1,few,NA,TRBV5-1,CASSLAAGSSEQFF,TGCGCCAGCAGCTTGGCCGCAGGGAGTAGTGAGCAGTTCTTC
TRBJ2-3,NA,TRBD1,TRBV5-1,CASTTRRGLERDTQYF,TGCGCCAGCACTACCCGAAGGGGGCTGGAACGGGATACGCAGTATTTT
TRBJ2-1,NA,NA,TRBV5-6,CASSSGTPDHNEQFF,TGTGCCAGCAGCTCAGGGACTCCCGACCACAATGAGCAGTTCTTC
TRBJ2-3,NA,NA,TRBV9,CASSAGSVRGGDTQYF,TGTGCCAGCAGCGCGGGGTCGGTCCGAGGGGGAGATACGCAGTATTTT
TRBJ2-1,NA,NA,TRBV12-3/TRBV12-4,CASSIQPADEQFF,TGTGCCAGCAGTATTCAGCCCGCGGATGAGCAGTTCTTC
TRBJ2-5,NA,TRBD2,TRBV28,CASKRAGNQQTQYF,TGTGCCAGCAAAAGAGCGGGGAACCAACAGACCCAGTACTTC
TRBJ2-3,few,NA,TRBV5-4,CASSFSRDTQYF,TGTGCCAGCAGCTTCTCAAGGGATACGCAGTATTTT